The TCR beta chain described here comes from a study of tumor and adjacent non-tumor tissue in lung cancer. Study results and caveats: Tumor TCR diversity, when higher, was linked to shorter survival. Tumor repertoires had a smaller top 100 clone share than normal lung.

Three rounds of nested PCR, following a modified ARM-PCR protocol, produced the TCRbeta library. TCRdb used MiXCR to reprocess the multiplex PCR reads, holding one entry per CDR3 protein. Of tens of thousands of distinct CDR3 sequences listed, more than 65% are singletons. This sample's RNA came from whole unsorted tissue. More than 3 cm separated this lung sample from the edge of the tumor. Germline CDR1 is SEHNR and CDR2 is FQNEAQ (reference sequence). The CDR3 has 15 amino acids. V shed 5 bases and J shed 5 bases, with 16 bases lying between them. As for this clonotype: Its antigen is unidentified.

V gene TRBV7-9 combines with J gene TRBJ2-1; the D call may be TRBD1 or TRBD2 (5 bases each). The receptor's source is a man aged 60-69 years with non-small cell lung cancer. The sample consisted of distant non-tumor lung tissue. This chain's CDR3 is CASSIDRDPHNEQFF. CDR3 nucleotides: TGTGCCAGCAGCATCGACCGGGACCCCCACAATGAGCAGTTCTTC.